The 3 T cell receptor beta chains below come from one sample, sequenced in a study of cytomegalovirus exposure and HLA in healthy donors. The assay was immunoSEQ multiplex PCR, and TCRdb's table has in-frame clones only and misses some. The data contain about 120,000 clones, 70% to 90% of them seen just once; the ten biggest clones take up almost 1.5%. Sequencing was done on a sample of PBMCs. Receptor source: a woman aged 30 to 39 in good health and CMV-seropositive.

The chain links TRBV7-9 to TRBJ2-7, with TRBD1 as a possible D gene (5 bases). The V gene's germline CDR1 is SEHNR and CDR2 FQNEAQ (reference sequence). Trimming removed 3 bases at V and 4 bases at J, with 16 bases between. CDR3 length equals 15 residues. The DNA for the CDR3 is TGTGCCAGCAGCTTCCTCACGCAGGGAATTTACGAGCAGTACTTC. It yields the protein CASSFLTQGIYEQYF.

The rearrangement joins TRBV30 to TRBJ2-1; TRBD1 is a possible D gene (6 bases). Germline CDR1 is GTSNPN and CDR2 is SVGIG (reference sequence). V dropped 1 base and J dropped 14 bases, with 21 bases sitting between them. The CDR3 contains 14 residues. CDR3: CAWSASTLTGREFF. The CDR3 nucleotides are TGTGCCTGGAGTGCCTCAACTCTGACAGGCCGGGAGTTCTTC.

The CDR3: CASSVVLAGGPDEQFF. The CDR3 DNA is TGTGCCAGCAGCGTAGTCCTAGCGGGAGGGCCAGATGAGCAGTTCTTC. The J gene is TRBJ2-1, the V gene TRBV9; 12 bases agree with TRBD2. The V gene end was trimmed by 0 bases and the J gene end by 8 bases; junction bases not matched to a gene: 6. The germline CDR1 and CDR2 sequences are SGDLS and YYNGEE. This CDR3 is built from 16 residues.